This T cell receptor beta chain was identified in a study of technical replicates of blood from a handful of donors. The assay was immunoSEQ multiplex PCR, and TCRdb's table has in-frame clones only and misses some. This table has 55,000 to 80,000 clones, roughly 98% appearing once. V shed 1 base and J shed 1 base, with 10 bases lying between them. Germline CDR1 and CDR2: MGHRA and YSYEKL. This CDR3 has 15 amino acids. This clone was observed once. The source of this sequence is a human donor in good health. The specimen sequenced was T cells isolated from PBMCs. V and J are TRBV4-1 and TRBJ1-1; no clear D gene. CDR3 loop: CASSQVMAGNTEAFF. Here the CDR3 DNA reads TGCGCCAGCAGCCAAGTGATGGCAGGGAACACTGAAGCTTTCTTT.